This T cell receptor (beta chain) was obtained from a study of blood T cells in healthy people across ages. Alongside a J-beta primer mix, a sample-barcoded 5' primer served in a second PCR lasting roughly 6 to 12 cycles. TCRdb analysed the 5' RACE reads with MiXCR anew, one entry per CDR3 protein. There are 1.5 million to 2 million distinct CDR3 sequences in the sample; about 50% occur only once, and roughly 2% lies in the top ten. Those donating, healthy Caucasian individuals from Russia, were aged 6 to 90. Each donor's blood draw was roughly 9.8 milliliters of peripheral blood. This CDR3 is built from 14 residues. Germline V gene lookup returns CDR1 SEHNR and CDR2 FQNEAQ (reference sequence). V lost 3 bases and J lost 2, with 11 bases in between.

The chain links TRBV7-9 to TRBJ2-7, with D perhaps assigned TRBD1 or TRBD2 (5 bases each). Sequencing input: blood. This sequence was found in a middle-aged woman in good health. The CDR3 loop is CASSFRGSTYEQYF. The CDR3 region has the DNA TGTGCCAGCAGCTTTCGGGGCAGTACCTACGAGCAGTACTTC.